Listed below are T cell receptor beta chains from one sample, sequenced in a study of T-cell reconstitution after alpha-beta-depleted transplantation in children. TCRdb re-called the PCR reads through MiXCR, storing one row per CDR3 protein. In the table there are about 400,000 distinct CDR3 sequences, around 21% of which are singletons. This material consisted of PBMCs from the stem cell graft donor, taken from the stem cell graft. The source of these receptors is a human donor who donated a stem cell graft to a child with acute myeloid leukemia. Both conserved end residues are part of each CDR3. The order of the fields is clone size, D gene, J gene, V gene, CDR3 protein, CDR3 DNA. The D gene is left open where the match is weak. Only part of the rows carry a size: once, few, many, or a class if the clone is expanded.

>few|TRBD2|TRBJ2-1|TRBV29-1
CSVEDLAGAFNNEQFF
TGCAGCGTTGAAGATCTTGCGGGAGCCTTCAACAATGAGCAGTTCTTC
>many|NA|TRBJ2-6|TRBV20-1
CSARPGGANVLTF
TGCAGTGCTCGACCCGGCGGGGCCAACGTCCTGACTTTC
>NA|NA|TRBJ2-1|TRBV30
CACHRFSSYNEQFF
TGTGCCTGCCACCGCTTCTCCTCCTACAATGAGCAGTTCTTC
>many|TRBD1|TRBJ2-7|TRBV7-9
CASSSGGTGGYEQYF
TGTGCCAGCAGCTCAGGAGGGACAGGGGGCTACGAGCAGTACTTC
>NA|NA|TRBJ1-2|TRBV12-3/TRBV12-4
CASSGDGYYGYTF
TGTGCCAGCTCTGGGGACGGTTACTATGGCTACACCTTC
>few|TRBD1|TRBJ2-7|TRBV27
CASSLWSGTDSYEQYF
TGTGCCAGCAGTTTATGGTCAGGGACAGACTCCTACGAGCAGTACTTC
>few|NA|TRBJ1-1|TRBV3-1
CASSASTGSEAFF
TGTGCCAGCAGCGCCTCGACAGGCTCTGAAGCTTTCTTT
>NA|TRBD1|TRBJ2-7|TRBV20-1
CSARDEQGASYEQYF
TGCAGTGCTAGAGATGAGCAGGGGGCAAGCTACGAGCAGTACTTC
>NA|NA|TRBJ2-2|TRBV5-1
CASSLVSGDTGELFF
TGCGCCAGCAGCTTGGTCTCCGGCGACACCGGGGAGCTGTTTTTT
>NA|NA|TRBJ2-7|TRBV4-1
CASSQGPLDGNEQYF
TGCGCCAGCAGCCAAGGCCCCCTGGACGGGAACGAGCAGTACTTC
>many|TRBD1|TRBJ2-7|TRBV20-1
CSARDPRGPYEQYF
TGCAGTGCTAGAGACCCCAGGGGGCCCTACGAGCAGTACTTC
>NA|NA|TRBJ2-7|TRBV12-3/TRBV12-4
CASTKTGSYEQYF
TGTGCCAGCACCAAGACAGGCTCCTACGAGCAGTACTTC
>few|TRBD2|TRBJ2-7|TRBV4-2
CASSQGGGALSEQYF
TGTGCCAGCAGCCAGGGGGGGGGTGCACTAAGCGAGCAGTACTTC
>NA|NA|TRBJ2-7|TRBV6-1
CASSDYKTYEQYF
TGTGCCAGCAGTGACTACAAGACCTACGAGCAGTACTTC
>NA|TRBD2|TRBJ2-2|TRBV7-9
CASSSTSGMSRELFF
TGTGCCAGCAGCTCGACTAGCGGGATGAGCCGGGAGCTGTTTTTT